A single sample gave rise to the 9 T cell receptor beta chains below, sequenced in a study of T cells in Graves' hyperthyroidism and ophthalmopathy. RNA transcripts served as the template for amplifying TCR beta CDR3 regions. First-round RT-PCR of the TCR CDR3 relied on the HTBI primer set. MiXCR, run by TCRdb on the multiplex PCR reads, gives a single entry per CDR3 protein. The data contain roughly 350,000 distinct CDR3 sequences, about 14% of them seen just once; the ten biggest clones take up less than 20%. The specimen was blood. All receptors derive from a woman in her thirties with Graves' ophthalmopathy.

This clonotype was found a few times. V is TRBV6-5 and J is TRBJ2-7; 10 bases map to TRBD1. Per germline, CDR1 MNHEY and CDR2 SVGAGI. J gave up 3 bases and V 4 bases, and 6 bases lay outside the gene matches. The CDR3 consists of 15 residues. As DNA, the CDR3 is TGTGCCAGCAGTTGGGGACAGGGGATTTTCTACGAGCAGTACTTC. Translation gives CASSWGQGIFYEQYF.

This clonotype was counted ten times or more. The V and J genes are TRBV30 and TRBJ2-7, with D perhaps TRBD1 (5 bases). The V and J ends lost 2 bases and 0 bases respectively, with 17 bases between them. CDR3 size: 16 residues. Germline values: CDR1 GTSNPN, CDR2 SVGIG (reference sequence). In DNA form, the CDR3 reads TGTGCCTGGAGTAAGTGGGGCAGGGCAAGCTCCTACGAGCAGTACTTC. The encoded protein is CAWSKWGRASSYEQYF.

The chain links TRBV20-1 to TRBJ1-6; no clear D gene. This CDR3 spans 14 amino acids. Germline V gene sequence: CDR1 DFQATT, CDR2 SNEGSKA (reference sequence). The V end lost 5 bases, the J end lost 6 bases, and 14 bases lay between the germline ends. CDR3 sequence reads: CSAGPIGSNSPLHF. CDR3 nucleotides: TGCAGTGCTGGGCCGATCGGCAGTAATTCACCCCTCCACTTT.

This rearrangement joins TRBV19 to TRBJ1-2; D is unclear. Trimming took off 6 bases at V and 4 bases at J, with 12 bases between the two ends. Looked up from germline, CDR1 is LNHDA and CDR2 is SQIVND (reference sequence). The CDR3 runs to 13 residues. CDR3 nucleotides: TGTGCCAGTAGAGAGTCCGACATCTATGGCTACACCTTC. Its protein is CASRESDIYGYTF.

This clonotype was seen many times. The V gene is TRBV20-1, the J gene TRBJ1-5, with D perhaps matching TRBD1 (5 bases). The germline V gene has CDR1 DFQATT and CDR2 SNEGSKA (reference sequence). CDR3 length equals 16 residues. Deletions cut 1 base from V and 2 bases from J, with 15 bases between. CDR3 amino acids: CSARAGGSGRNQPQHF. CDR3 DNA sequence: TGCAGTGCTAGAGCGGGGGGAAGTGGTCGCAATCAGCCCCAGCATTTT.

This clonotype was observed at least ten times. The gene calls are TRBV15 and TRBJ2-5, with 11 bases identical to TRBD1. CDR1 and CDR2 (germline): LNHNV, YYDKDF (reference sequence). With V trimmed by 6 bases and J by 5 bases, 14 bases remained unmatched. There are 17 residues in the CDR3. The CDR3 nucleotides are TGTGCCACCAGAAATCCATACCGGACAGGGGGCGACGAGACCCAGTACTTC. Its protein product is CATRNPYRTGGDETQYF.

V usage is TRBV19 and J usage is TRBJ2-7; D might be TRBD2 (5 bases). V gave up 4 bases and J gave up 2 bases, with 9 bases separating them. Germline V CDR1 and CDR2: LNHDA, SQIVND (reference sequence). The CDR3 consists of 13 residues. The CDR3 sequence: CASSTRETYEQYF. The CDR3 DNA is TGTGCCAGTAGTACGAGGGAGACCTACGAGCAGTACTTC.

This clonotype was seen at least ten times. The chain links TRBV28 to TRBJ2-5; the D gene is possibly TRBD1 (6 bases). The CDR3 has 15 amino acids. Germline CDR1 reads MDHEN; CDR2 reads SYDVKM. Trimming took off 6 bases at V and 1 base at J, with 15 bases between the two ends. CDR3 bases: TGTGCCAGCAGGGGTTATAGGGGGAGCCAAGAGACCCAGTACTTC. Its protein product is CASRGYRGSQETQYF.

The V gene is TRBV11-2, the J gene TRBJ2-5; 12 positions match TRBD2. The ends lost 2 bases at V and 5 bases at J; junction bases unmatched: 9. The germline V gene encodes CDR1 SGHAT and CDR2 FQNNGV. The CDR3 runs 17 residues. As DNA, the CDR3 is TGTGCCAGCAGCTTACTAGCGGGGGGGCCGCGTGTGGAGACCCAGTACTTC. Translation: CASSLLAGGPRVETQYF.